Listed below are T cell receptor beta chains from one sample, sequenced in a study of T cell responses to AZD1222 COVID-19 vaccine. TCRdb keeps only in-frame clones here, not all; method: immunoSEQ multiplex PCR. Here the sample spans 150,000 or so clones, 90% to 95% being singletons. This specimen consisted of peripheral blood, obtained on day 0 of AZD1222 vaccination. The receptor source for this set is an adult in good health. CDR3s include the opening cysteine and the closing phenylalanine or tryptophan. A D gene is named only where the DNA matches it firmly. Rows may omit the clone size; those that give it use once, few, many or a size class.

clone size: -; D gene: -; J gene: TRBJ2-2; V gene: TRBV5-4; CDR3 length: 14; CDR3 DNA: TGTGCCAGCAGCTTGCAGGAGAACACCGGGGAGCTGTTTTTT; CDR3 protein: CASSLQENTGELFF
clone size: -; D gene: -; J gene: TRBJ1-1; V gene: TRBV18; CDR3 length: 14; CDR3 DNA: TGTGCCAGCTCCCCGAGCGCAATGAACACTGAAGCTTTCTTT; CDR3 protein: CASSPSAMNTEAFF
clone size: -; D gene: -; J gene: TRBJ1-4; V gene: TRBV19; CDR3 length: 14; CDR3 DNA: TGTGCCAGTAGGGGGACTTCGCGTAATGAAAAACTGTTTTTT; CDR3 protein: CASRGTSRNEKLFF
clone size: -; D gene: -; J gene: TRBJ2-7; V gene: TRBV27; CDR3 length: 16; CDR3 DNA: TGTGCCAGCAGTTTATCGATAGGCACTATTTCATACGAGCAGTACTTC; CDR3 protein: CASSLSIGTISYEQYF
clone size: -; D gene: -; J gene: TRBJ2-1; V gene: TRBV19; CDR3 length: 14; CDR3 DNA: TGTGCCAGTAGTATTCTGGCGACCTACAATGAGCAGTTCTTC; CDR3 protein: CASSILATYNEQFF
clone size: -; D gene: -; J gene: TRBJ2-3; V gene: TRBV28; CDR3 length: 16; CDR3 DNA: TGTGCCAGCAGTTTTTCGGTAGCGGAAATATCAGATACGCAGTATTTT; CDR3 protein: CASSFSVAEISDTQYF
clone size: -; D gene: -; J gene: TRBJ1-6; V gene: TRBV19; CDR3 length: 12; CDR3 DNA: TGTGCCAGTAGTATAGTGCGGCAGAACCTTCACTTT; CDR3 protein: CASSIVRQNLHF
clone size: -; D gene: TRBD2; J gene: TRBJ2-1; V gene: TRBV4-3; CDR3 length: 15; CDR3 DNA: TGCGCCAGCAGCCACGAACTAGCGGGACAGAATGAGCAGTTCTTC; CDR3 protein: CASSHELAGQNEQFF
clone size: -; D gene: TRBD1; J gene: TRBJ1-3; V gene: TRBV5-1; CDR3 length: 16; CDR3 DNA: TGCGCCAGCAGCTTGGTGGCCACAGGGGTCGGAAACACCATATATTTT; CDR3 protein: CASSLVATGVGNTIYF
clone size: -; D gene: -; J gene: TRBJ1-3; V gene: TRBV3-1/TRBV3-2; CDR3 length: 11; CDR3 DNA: TGTGCCAGCAGCCAAATTAACACCATATATTTT; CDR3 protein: CASSQINTIYF
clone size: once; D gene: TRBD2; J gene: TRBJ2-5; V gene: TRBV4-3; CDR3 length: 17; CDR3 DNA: TGCGCCAGCAGCCAACGTCCTTTATCGGGAGGGGGGGAGACCCAGTACTTC; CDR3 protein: CASSQRPLSGGGETQYF
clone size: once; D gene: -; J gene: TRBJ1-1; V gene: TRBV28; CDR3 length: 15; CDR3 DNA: TGTGCCAGCAGTTTATCGGGGCCAGGGAACACTGAAGCTTTCTTT; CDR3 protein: CASSLSGPGNTEAFF
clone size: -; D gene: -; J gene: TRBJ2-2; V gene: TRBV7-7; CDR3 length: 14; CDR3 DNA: TGTGCTAGCAGCTTATCAGGGGTCACCGGGGAGCTGTTTTTT; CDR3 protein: CASSLSGVTGELFF
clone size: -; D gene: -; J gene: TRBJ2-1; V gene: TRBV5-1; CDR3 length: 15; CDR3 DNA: TGCGCCAGCAGCTTGGTGCACGGTCGGTACAATGAGCAGTTCTTC; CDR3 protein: CASSLVHGRYNEQFF
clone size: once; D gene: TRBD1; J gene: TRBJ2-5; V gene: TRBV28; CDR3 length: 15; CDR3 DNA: TGTGCCAGCGGCCACGGGACAGGGGTTCAAGAGACCCAGTACTTC; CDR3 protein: CASGHGTGVQETQYF
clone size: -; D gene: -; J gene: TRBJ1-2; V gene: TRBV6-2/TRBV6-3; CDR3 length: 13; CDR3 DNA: TGTGCCAGCAGCAGGGGTCTTAACTATGGCTACACCTTC; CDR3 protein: CASSRGLNYGYTF
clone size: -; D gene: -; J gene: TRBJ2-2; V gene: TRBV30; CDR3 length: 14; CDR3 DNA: TGTGCCTGGAGTAAAGCAGCAGGCACCGGGGAGCTGTTTTTT; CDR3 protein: CAWSKAAGTGELFF
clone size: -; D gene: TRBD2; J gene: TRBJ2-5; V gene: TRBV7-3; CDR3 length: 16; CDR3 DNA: TGTGCCAGCAGCTCCGGACTAGCGGGGACCCAAGAGACCCAGTACTTC; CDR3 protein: CASSSGLAGTQETQYF
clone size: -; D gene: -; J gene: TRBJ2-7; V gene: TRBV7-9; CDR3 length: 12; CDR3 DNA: TGTGCCAGCAGCACCAGGGGTTCCGAGCAGTACTTC; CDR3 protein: CASSTRGSEQYF
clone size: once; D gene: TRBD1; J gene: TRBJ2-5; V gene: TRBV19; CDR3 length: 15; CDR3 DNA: TGTGCCAGTAGTACCCCTCGAGGACAGGGGGGGACCCAGTACTTC; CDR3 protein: CASSTPRGQGGTQYF
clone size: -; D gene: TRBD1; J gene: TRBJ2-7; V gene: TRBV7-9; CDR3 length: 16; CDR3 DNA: TGTGCCAGCAGAGGCCCCGGGACAGGGACCGCCGGCGAGCAGTACTTC; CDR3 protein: CASRGPGTGTAGEQYF
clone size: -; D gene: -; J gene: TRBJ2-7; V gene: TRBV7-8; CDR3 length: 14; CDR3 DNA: TGTGCCAGCAGCTTTAACAGGGTCTTCTACGAGCAGTACTTC; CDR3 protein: CASSFNRVFYEQYF
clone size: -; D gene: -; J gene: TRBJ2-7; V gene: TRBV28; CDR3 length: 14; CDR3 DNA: TGTGCCAGCAGTTTACCCGGACAGTTCTACGAGCAGTACTTC; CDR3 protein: CASSLPGQFYEQYF
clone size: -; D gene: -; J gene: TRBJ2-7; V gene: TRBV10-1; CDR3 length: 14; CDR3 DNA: TGCGCCAGCAGTGAGATGCGGCGACCCTACGAGCAGTACTTC; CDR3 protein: CASSEMRRPYEQYF
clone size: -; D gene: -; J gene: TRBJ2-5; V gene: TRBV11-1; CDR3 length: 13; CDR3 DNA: TGTGCCAGCAGCAAGCGGACAGAAGAGACCCAGTACTTC; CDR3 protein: CASSKRTEETQYF
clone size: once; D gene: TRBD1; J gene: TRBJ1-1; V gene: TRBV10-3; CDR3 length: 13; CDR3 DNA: TGTGCCATCAGTCAGGGGGGCGGCACTGAAGCTTTCTTT; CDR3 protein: CAISQGGGTEAFF
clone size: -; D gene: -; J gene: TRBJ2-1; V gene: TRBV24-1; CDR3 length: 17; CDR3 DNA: TGTGCCACCATTAACAGGGTTGGTGGGACTCCTTACAATGAGCAGTTCTTC; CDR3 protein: CATINRVGGTPYNEQFF
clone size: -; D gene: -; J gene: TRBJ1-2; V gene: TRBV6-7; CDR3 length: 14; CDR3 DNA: TGTGCCATCAGACTCAGAAGGGTGGGCTATGGCTACACCTTC; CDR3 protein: CAIRLRRVGYGYTF
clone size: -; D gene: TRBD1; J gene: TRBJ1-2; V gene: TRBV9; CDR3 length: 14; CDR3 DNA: TGTGCCAGCAGCCCTCAGGGGGCGAGCTATGGCTACACCTTC; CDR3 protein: CASSPQGASYGYTF
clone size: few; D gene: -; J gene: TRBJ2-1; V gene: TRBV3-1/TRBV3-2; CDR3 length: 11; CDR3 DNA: TGTGCCAGCAGCCGATACAATGAGCAGTTCTTC; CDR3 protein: CASSRYNEQFF
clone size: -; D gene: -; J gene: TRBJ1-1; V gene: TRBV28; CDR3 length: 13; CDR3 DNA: TGTGCCAGCAGTTTGGGCCGAGGCACTGAAGCTTTCTTT; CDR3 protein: CASSLGRGTEAFF
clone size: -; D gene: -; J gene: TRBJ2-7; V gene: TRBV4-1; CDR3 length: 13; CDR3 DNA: TGCGCCAGCAGCCAAACTGGCACCTACGAGCAGTACTTC; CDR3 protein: CASSQTGTYEQYF
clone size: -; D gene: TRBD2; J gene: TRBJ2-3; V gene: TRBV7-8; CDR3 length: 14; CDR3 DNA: TGTGCCAGCAGATATGGACTAGCGGGAGATACGCAGTATTTT; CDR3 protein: CASRYGLAGDTQYF
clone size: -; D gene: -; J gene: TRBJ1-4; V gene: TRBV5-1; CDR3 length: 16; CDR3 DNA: TGCGCCAGCAGCTTGGGAGCTGGGAGAGGTAATGAAAAACTGTTTTTT; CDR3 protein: CASSLGAGRGNEKLFF
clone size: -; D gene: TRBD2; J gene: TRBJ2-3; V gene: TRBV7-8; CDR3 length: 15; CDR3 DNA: TGTGCCAGCACCCCAGCTAGCGGACGCACAGATACGCAGTATTTT; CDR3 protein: CASTPASGRTDTQYF
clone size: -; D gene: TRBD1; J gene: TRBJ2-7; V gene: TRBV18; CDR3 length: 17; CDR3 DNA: TGTGCCAGCTCTCGCGAAAGACCGGGACAGGGGAACTACGAGCAGTACTTC; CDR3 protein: CASSRERPGQGNYEQYF
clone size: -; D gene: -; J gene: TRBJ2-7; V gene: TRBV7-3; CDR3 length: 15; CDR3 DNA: TGTGCCAGCAGATTACTGCTGGGAAGCTCCTACGAGCAGTACTTC; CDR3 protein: CASRLLLGSSYEQYF
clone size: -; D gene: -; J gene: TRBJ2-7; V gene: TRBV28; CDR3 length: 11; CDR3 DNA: TGTGCCAGCAGTTTTACCTACGAGCAGTACTTC; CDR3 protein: CASSFTYEQYF
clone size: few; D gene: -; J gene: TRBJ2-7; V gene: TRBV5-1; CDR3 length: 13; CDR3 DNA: TGCGCCAGCAGGCCCGGGACGGAGTCCGAGCAGTACTTC; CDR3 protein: CASRPGTESEQYF
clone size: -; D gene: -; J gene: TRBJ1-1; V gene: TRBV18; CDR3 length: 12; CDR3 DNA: TGTGCCACATCCAATCCGAACACTGAAGCTTTCTTT; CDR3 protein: CATSNPNTEAFF
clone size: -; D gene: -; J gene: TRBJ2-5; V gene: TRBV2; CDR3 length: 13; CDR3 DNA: TGTGCCAGCAGTGTCGGCCTGTCGGAGACCCAGTACTTC; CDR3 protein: CASSVGLSETQYF
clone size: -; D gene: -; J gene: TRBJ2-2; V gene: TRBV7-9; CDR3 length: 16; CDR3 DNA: TGTGCCAGCAGTCGAACCGACACTCAGAACACCGGGGAGCTGTTTTTT; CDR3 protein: CASSRTDTQNTGELFF
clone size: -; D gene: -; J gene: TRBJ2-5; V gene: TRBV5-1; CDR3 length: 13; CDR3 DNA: TGCGCCAGCAGCTTGGAGGGGGAAGAGACCCAGTACTTC; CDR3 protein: CASSLEGEETQYF
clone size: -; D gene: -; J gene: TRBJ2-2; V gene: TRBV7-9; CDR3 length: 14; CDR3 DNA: TGTGCCAGCAGCTCCACAAGTCTGACCGGGGAGCTGTTTTTT; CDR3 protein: CASSSTSLTGELFF
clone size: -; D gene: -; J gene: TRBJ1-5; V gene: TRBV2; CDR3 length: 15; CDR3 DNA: TGTGCCAGCAGTGAGCGTCTTCCCGGCAATCAGCCCCAGCATTTT; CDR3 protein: CASSERLPGNQPQHF
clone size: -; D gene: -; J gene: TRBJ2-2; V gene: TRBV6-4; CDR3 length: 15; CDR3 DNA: TGTGCCAGCAGTGACTCCGGGACTAACACCGGGGAGCTGTTTTTT; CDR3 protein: CASSDSGTNTGELFF
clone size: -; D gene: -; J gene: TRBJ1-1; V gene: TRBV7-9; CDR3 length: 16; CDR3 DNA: TGTGCCAGCAGCTCCCCCTTGGTGGGTATGAACACTGAAGCTTTCTTT; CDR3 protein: CASSSPLVGMNTEAFF
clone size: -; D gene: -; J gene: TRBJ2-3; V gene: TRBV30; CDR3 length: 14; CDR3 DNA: TGTGCCTGGAATAGCGATCTGAGCACAGATACGCAGTATTTT; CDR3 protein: CAWNSDLSTDTQYF
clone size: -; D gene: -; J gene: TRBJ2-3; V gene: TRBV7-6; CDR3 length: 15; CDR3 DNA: TGTGCCAGCAGCTTACTCCCCGGGCCCACAGATACGCAGTATTTT; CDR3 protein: CASSLLPGPTDTQYF
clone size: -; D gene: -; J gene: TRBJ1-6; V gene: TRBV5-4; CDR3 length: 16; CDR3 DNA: TGTGCCAGCAGCTTGGGGGGGGGTTTTTGGAATTCACCCCTCCACTTT; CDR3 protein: CASSLGGGFWNSPLHF
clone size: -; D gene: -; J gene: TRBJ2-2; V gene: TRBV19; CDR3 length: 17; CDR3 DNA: TGTGCCAGCTTTTACCCACCGACGTATTCGAGGGCCGGGGAGCTGTTTTTT; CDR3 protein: CASFYPPTYSRAGELFF
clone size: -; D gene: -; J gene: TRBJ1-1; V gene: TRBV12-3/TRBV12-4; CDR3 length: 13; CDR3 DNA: TGTGCCAGCAGTTCGGGACAAAACACTGAAGCTTTCTTT; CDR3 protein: CASSSGQNTEAFF
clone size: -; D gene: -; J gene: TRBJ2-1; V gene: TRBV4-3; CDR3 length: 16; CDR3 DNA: TGCGCCAGCAGCCAAGATCCCCCCAGCTCCTACAATGAGCAGTTCTTC; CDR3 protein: CASSQDPPSSYNEQFF
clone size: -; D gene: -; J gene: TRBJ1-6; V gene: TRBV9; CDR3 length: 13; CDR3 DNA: TGTGCCAGCAGCCCGGGACTTAATTCACCCCTCCACTTT; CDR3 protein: CASSPGLNSPLHF
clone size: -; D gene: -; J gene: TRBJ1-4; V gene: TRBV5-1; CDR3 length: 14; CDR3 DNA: TGCGCCAGCAGCTTGTCCGAACCCAATGAAAAACTGTTTTTT; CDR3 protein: CASSLSEPNEKLFF
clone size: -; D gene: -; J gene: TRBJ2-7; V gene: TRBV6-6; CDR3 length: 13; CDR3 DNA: TGTGCCAGCAGTTACTCGGGCTCCTACGAGCAGTACTTC; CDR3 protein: CASSYSGSYEQYF